The text below deals with one T cell receptor beta chain. In its sample, this clonotype was seen many times. It lacks a known antigen. The junction differs from germline at one of its ends, possibly a read error. Receptor libraries were prepared by 5' RACE. This sample was sequenced with an Illumina HiSeq 2000. A universal primer binding site was introduced by template switching, and a unique molecular identifier was present in the final cDNA, enabling accurate counting of TCR cDNA molecules. Specific primers in the conserved constant-segment region were used to synthesize first-strand cDNA for the TCR alpha and beta chains. To control for contamination, each cDNA library was double barcoded with a SMART-Mk sample barcode plus Illumina barcodes. TruSeq adapter sequences and Illumina sample barcodes were added in two successive PCR steps. Sequencing of the TCR alpha and beta cDNA libraries was done on the Illumina HiSeq platform using custom primers. Per the authors' processing: MiGEC processed the raw reads to extract unique molecular identifiers, while MiXCR was used to determine the CDR3 positions. For each individual, recombination models were inferred using an EM algorithm with the repgenHMM and IGoR tools. The tcR package in R was used for shared clonotype analysis, with sharing normalized by the product of cloneset sizes. Out-of-frame nonproductive sequences were analyzed to study raw recombination free of thymic and clonal selection effects. TCRdb reprocessed the public reads (quality trimming at Q25 with fastp, clone calling with MiXCR) and kept in-frame beta chains. Rows are combined by CDR3 protein, so each entry shows the most common genes and DNA. TCRdb, rather than the study authors, made the V and J calls. The sample has over 550,000 distinct CDR3 sequences on record, about 7.6% of them singletons. Clones ranked in the top ten supply 1.6% of the sample.

This record belongs to a study of identical twins (dated by TCRdb to the mid-2010s). Notes on the research overall: To test whether fetal clonotypes persist, the study used deep sequencing on TCR alpha and beta repertoires from monozygotic twins, unrelated adults of various ages, and cord blood. To rule out contamination, the twin experiments were replicated at different times with different library preparation protocols. Overall results and qualifications from the work: Zero-insertion analyses could be partly confounded by invariant T cells such as MAIT and iNKT, although diverse VJ usage argued against such confounding for most clonotypes. Abundant cord blood beta clonotypes carried fewer insertions; young adult naive repertoires showed a weaker similar trend, while memory repertoires showed none. Compared with coincidental sharing between unrelated individuals, out-of-frame TCR alpha sequences shared between twins had an excess of sequences with low generation probability. Because the same donors could not be followed over many years, the conclusions relied on cross-sectional statistical analysis. Recombination models systematically underestimated out-of-frame TCR alpha sharing in monozygotic twins but agreed with sharing between unrelated individuals. Excess twin sharing in beta out-of-frame sequences was weaker because fewer shared sequences lowered the signal-to-noise ratio.

Every donor was a healthy Caucasian. The twin cohort comprised three pairs of female monozygotic twins, all aged roughly 18 to 30 years. RNA for TCR libraries was isolated from peripheral blood mononuclear cells. This sample was shared with a second study, whose subject was yellow fever vaccine responses in identical twins. The second paper further reports: According to the authors, in identical twins the way T cells responded to vaccination appeared partly convergent and partly personalized. In the study, vaccine-responding T cell clones were precisely tracked in identical twins.

The clonotype originates from a young woman in good health. Source material: PBMCs.

The CDR3 protein: CASSLGHPGELFF. The DNA reads TGCGCCAGTAGCTTGGGCCATCCCGGGGAGCTGTTTTTT. The V and J segments used are TRBV5-1 and TRBJ2-2; too little of a D gene remains to name it. The CDR3 numbers 13 residues from cysteine through phenylalanine. Left in the record is the CDR3 DNA by itself, 39 bases read in frame from the first base. As encoded in the germline V gene, CDR1 is SGHRS while CDR2 is YFSETQ. Extended through the reference TRBV5-1 and TRBJ2-2 proteins, this CDR3 yields the full variable domain: KAGVTQTPRYLIKTRGQQVTLSCSPISGHRSVSWYQQTPGQGLQFLFEYFSETQRNKGNFPGRFSGRQFSNSRSEMNVSTLELGDSALYLCASSLGHPGELFFGEGSRLTVL.